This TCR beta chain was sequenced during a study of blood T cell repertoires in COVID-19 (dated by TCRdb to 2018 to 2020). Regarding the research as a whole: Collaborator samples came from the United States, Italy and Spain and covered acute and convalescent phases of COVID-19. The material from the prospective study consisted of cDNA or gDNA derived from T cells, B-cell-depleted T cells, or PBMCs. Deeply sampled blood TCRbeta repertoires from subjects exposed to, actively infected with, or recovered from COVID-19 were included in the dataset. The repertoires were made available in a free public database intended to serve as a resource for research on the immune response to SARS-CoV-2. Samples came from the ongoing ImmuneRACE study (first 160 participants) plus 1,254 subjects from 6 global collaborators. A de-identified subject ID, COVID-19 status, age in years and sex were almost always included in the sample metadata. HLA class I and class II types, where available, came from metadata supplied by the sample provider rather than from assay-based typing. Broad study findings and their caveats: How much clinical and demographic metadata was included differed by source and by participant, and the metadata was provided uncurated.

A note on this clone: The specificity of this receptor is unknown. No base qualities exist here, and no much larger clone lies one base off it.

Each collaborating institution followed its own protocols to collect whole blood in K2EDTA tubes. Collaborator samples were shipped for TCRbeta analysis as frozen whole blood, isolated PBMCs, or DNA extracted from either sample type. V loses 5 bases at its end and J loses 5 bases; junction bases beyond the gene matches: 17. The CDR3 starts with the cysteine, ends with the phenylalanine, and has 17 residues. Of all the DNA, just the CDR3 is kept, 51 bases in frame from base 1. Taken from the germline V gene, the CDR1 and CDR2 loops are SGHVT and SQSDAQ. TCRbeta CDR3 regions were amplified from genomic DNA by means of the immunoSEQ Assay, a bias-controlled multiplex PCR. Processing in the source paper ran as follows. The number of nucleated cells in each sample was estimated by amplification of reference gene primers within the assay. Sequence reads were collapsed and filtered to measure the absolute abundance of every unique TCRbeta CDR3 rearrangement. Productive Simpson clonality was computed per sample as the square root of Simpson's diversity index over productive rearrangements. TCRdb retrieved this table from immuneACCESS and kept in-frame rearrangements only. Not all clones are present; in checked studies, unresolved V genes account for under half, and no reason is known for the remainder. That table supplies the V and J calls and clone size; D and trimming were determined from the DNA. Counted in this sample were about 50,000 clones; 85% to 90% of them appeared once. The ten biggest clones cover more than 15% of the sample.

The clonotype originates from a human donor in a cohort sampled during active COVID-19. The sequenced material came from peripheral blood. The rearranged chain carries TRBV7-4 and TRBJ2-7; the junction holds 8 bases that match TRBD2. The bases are TGTGCCAGCAGCCATTTAGTCATCCCTCTTAGCGGGGACGAGCAGTACTTC. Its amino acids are CASSHLVIPLSGDEQYF.